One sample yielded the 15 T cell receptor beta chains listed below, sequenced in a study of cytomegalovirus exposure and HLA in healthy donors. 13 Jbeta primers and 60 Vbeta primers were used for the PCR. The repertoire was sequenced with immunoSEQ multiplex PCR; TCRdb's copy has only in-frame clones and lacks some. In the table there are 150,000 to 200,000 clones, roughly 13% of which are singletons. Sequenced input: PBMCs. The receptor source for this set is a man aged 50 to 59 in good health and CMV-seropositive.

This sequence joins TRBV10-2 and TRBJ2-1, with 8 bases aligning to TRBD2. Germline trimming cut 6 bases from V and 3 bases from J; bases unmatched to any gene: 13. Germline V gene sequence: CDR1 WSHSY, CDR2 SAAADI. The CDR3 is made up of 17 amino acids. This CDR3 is CASRTRRAGAIYNEQFF. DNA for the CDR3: TGCGCCAGCAGGACAAGGAGAGCGGGGGCGATCTACAATGAGCAGTTCTTC.

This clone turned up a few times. As DNA, the CDR3 is TGTGCCAGCAGCGAAAGGGACAGGGGCAAGAATGAGCAGTTCTTC. Its translation is CASSERDRGKNEQFF. J is TRBJ2-1 and V is TRBV6-5; 10 bases line up with TRBD1. The CDR3 spans 15 residues. Germline values: CDR1 MNHEY, CDR2 SVGAGI. V was clipped by 6 bases and J by 7 bases; unmatched bases: 9.

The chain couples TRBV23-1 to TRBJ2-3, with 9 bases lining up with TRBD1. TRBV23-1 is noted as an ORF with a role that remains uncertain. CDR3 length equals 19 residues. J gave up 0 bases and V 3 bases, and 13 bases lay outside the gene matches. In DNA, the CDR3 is TGCGCCAGCAGTCATCTAGGGACAGGGAGGGGTAATAGCACAGATACGCAGTATTTT. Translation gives CASSHLGTGRGNSTDTQYF.

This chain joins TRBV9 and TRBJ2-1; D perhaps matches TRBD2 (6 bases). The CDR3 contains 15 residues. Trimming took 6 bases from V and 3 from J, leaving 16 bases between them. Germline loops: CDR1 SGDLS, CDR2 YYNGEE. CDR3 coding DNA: TGTGCCAGCACCCCCCGGGGGAATAACTACAATGAGCAGTTCTTC. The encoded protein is CASTPRGNNYNEQFF.

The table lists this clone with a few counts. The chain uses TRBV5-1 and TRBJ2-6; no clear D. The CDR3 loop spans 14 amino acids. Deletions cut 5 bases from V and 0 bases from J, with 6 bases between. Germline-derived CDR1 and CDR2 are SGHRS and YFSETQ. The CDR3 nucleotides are TGCGCCAGCAGTTCAGTCTCTGGGGCCAACGTCCTGACTTTC. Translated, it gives CASSSVSGANVLTF.

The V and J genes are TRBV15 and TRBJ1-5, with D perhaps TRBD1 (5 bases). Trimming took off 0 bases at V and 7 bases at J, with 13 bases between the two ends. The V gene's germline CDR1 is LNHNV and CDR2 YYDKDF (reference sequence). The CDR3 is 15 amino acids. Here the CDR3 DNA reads TGTGCCACCAGCAGAGATTGGGGTGGGGGGCAGCCCCAGCATTTT. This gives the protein CATSRDWGGGQPQHF.

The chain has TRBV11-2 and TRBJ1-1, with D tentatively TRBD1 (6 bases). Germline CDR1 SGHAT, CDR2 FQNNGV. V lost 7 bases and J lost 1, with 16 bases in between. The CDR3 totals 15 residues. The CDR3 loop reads CASIPFGGANTEAFF. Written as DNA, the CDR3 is TGTGCCAGCATCCCTTTTGGGGGGGCGAACACTGAAGCTTTCTTT.

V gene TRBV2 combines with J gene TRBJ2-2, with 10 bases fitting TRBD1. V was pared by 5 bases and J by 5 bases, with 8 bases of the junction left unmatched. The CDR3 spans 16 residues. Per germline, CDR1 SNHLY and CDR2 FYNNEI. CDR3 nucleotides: TGTGCCAGCAGTTCCCCGGGACAGGGGTCGACCGGGGAGCTGTTTTTT. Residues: CASSSPGQGSTGELFF.

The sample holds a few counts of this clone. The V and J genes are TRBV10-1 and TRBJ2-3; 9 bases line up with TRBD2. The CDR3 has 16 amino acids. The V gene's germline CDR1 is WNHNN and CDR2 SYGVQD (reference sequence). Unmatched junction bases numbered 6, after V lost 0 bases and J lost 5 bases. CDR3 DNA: TGCGCCAGCAGTGAGTCTCCTAGCGGGGTCGGAGATACGCAGTATTTT. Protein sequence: CASSESPSGVGDTQYF.

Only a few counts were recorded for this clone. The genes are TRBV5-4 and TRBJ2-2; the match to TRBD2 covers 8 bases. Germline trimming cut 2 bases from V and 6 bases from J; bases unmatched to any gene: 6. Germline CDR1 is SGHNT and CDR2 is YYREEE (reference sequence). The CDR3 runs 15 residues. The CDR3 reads CASSFRGGSAGELFF. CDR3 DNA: TGTGCCAGCAGCTTCCGCGGGGGGTCGGCCGGGGAGCTGTTTTTT.

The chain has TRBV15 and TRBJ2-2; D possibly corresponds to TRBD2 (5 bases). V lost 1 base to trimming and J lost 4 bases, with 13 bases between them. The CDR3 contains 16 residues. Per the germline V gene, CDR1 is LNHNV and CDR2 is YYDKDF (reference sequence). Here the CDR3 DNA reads TGTGCCACCAGCAGAGCCCGGGGATGGAGCACCGGGGAGCTGTTTTTT. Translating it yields CATSRARGWSTGELFF.

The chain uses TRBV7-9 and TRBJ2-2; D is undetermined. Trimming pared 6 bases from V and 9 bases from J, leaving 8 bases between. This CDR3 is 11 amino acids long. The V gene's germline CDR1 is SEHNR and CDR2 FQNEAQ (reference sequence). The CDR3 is CASRLDRELFF. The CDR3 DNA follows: TGTGCCAGCAGACTCGACAGGGAGCTGTTTTTT.

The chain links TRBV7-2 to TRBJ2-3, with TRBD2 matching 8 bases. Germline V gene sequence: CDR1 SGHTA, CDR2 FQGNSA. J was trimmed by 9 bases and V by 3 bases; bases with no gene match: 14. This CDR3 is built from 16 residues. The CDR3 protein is CASSFQAGALGETQYF. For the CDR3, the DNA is TGTGCCAGCAGCTTTCAAGCGGGGGCCCTGGGGGAGACGCAGTATTTT.

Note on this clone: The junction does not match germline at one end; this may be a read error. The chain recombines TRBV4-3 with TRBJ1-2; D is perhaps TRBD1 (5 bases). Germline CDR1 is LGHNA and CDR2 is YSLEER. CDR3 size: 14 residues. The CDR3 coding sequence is TGCGCCAGCAGCCAAGTAAAAGGGGTCTATGGCTACCCCTTC. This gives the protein CASSQVKGVYGYPF.

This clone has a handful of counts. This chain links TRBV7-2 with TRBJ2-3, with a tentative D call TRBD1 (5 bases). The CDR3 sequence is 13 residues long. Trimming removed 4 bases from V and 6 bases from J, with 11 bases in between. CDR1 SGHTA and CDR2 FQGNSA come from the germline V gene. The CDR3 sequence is CASSWTLGDTQYF. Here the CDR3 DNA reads TGTGCCAGCAGCTGGACACTGGGTGATACGCAGTATTTT.